This TCR beta chain is drawn from a study of blood T cell repertoires in COVID-19 (dated by TCRdb to 2020 to 2021). Regarding the research as a whole: Samples covering the acute and convalescent phases of COVID-19 were provided by collaborators in the United States, Italy and Spain. The material from the prospective study consisted of cDNA or gDNA derived from T cells, B-cell-depleted T cells, or PBMCs. Subjects who had been exposed to COVID-19, were actively infected with it, or had recovered from it provided the deeply sampled blood TCRbeta repertoires that made up the dataset. A freely available public database, intended as a resource for researchers studying the immune response to SARS-CoV-2, is where the repertoires were released. The samples were drawn from the first 160 participants of the ongoing ImmuneRACE study and from more than 1,000 subjects provided by 6 global collaborators. A de-identified subject ID, COVID-19 status, age in years and sex were almost always included in the sample metadata. Where available, HLA class I and class II types were obtained from metadata supplied by the sample provider rather than from assay-based typing. General conclusions and limits of the study: Clinical and demographic metadata were provided uncurated, with the amount varying by source and participant.

At one collaborating source in Seattle, patients were enrolled during active infection and were followed longitudinally through the course of disease. Each collaborating institution followed its own protocols to collect whole blood in K2EDTA tubes. For TCRbeta analysis, collaborators shipped samples as frozen whole blood, isolated PBMCs, or DNA extracted from either of those sample types. The immunoSEQ Assay, a bias-controlled multiplex PCR, was used to amplify TCRbeta CDR3 regions from genomic DNA. From the authors' description of their analysis: Within the assay, amplification of reference gene primers was used to estimate how many nucleated cells each sample contained. To quantify the absolute abundance of each unique TCRbeta CDR3 rearrangement, sequence reads were collapsed and filtered. Productive Simpson clonality was computed per sample as the square root of Simpson's diversity index over productive rearrangements. Held by TCRdb, this immuneACCESS table contains in-frame sequences only and omits some clones. Under half of the omission traces to an unresolved V gene where checked; the cause of the rest is unknown. The DNA gave D and trimming, while V, J and clone size come from that table. The table for this sample lists fewer than 200,000 clones; 70% to 90% of them were counted only once. Approximately 8.1% of the sample is held by the ten biggest clonotypes.

On this clone: There is no known antigen for this receptor. No base quality information exists; no much larger clone differs at one position. Distinct nucleotide sequences in the sample also encode this CDR3.

The germline V gene (reference sequence) provides CDR1 LNHDA and CDR2 SQIVND. The junction shows trimming of 5 bases on V and 1 base on J, plus 2 bases between the germline ends. Counted from cysteine to phenylalanine, this CDR3 has 11 amino acids. CDR3 DNA is the only sequence kept; it has 33 bases, read in frame from the first base. The sequence links TRBV19 to TRBJ1-2, with no confidently assigned D gene. This sequence originates from a woman aged 80 or over with COVID-19, enrolled during active disease. The sample was peripheral blood. The CDR3 protein is CASSLNYGYTF. The bases read TGTGCCAGTAGTCTTAACTATGGCTACACCTTC.